The TCR beta chain described here comes from a study of T cell clonality in common variable immunodeficiency. Study-wide points: Links between repertoire features and CVID complications were heterogeneity-limited. Fewer TCRbeta clones were shared among CVID subjects than controls. CVID subjects had higher TCRbeta clonality than healthy controls, most marked in about a third.

The CDR3 sequence is 13 residues long. Germline V gene sequence: CDR1 GTSNPN, CDR2 SVGIG (reference sequence). Caucasian heritage predominated among both patients and controls. Some clones are missing from TCRdb's copy, which holds only in-frame ones; the method was immunoSEQ multiplex PCR. This sample comprises about 37,000 clones, none seen once only. This clone was seen a handful of times. Its cognate antigen is unknown. The DNA ends 3 residues before the CDR3 does, and the rest of the CDR3 is filled in from the germline J gene. The sequenced material came from peripheral blood mononuclear cells. The receptor was isolated from a person aged 18 to 70 in good health. This chain uses TRBV30 with TRBJ1-1; 9 bases align to TRBD1. CDR3 protein: CAWSVTGGTGAFF. The CDR3 DNA, read in part, is TGTGCCTGGAGTGTCACAGGGGGCACGGGA.